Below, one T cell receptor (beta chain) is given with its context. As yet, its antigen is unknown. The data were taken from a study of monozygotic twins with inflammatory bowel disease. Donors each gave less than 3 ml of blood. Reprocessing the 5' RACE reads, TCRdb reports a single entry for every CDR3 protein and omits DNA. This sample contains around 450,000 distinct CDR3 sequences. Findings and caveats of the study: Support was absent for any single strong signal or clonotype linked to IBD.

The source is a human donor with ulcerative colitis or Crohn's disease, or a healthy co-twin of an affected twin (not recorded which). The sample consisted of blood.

CDR3 in amino acids: CASSQNRGPETQYF. V usage is TRBV4-3 and J usage is TRBJ2-5; there is no DNA to check the TCRdb D call of TRBD2. The CDR3 covers 14 residues. CDR1 and CDR2 from the germline V gene are LGHNA and YSLEER.